This T cell receptor beta chain was identified during a study of control samples from healthy donors and cancer patients. The CDR3 has 12 residues. CDR1 SEHNR and CDR2 FQNEAQ come from the germline V gene (reference sequence). Trimming cost V 11 bases and J 7 bases, with 12 bases left between them. Clones were sequenced by immunoSEQ multiplex PCR, and TCRdb holds only the in-frame ones, with some missing. This table holds approximately 120,000 clones, roughly 87% found once. The chain joins TRBV7-9 to TRBJ1-6; D gene uncertain. Sequencing was performed on blood. This clonotype was sampled from a man aged 18 to 29 in good health. CDR3 nucleotides: TGTGCCGGACGAAGGATGAATTCACCCCTCCACTTT. Translating gives CAGRRMNSPLHF.